The 25 T cell receptor beta chains presented below share a single source sample, sequenced in a study of response to subunit inactivated influenza vaccine. One entry per CDR3 protein results from TCRdb running MiXCR on the RT-PCR reads. The repertoire has roughly 650,000 distinct CDR3 sequences, 14% of them found once; the top ten carry 6% to 9.5%. Sequencing was performed on PBMCs from blood, taken around 15 days before vaccination. Receptors originate from a middle-aged man who received an inactivated influenza vaccine.

This clonotype has at least ten counts. The V gene is TRBV20-1, the J gene TRBJ2-2; D unclear. V shed 6 bases and J shed 2 bases, with 13 bases lying between them. The germline gives CDR1 DFQATT, CDR2 SNEGSKA (reference sequence). CDR3 size: 14 residues. CDR3 nucleotides: TGCAGTGCCTACCGGGCCCCTAACACCGGGGAGCTGTTTTTT. This sequence encodes CSAYRAPNTGELFF.

This clonotype has a handful of counts. The chain uses TRBV20-1 and TRBJ2-1; D assignment may be TRBD1 or TRBD2 (5 bases each). There are 15 residues in the CDR3. From germline, CDR1 is DFQATT and CDR2 SNEGSKA (reference sequence). Trimming shortened V by 5 bases and J by 3 bases, and 17 bases separated the two germline ends. The CDR3 region is CSAGALAGDYNEQFF. The CDR3 DNA is TGCAGTGCTGGGGCGTTGGCGGGCGACTACAATGAGCAGTTCTTC.

In its sample, this clonotype was seen a few times. The DNA for the CDR3 is TGTGCCAGCAGTTTCCAGCGCACAGATACGCAGTATTTT. Its protein product is CASSFQRTDTQYF. The V and J genes are TRBV27 and TRBJ2-3; D ambiguous. The germline CDR1 and CDR2 sequences are MNHEY and SMNVEV (reference sequence). The V and J ends lost 3 bases and 1 base respectively, with 5 bases between them. The CDR3 has 13 amino acids.

This clonotype occurred a few times. The chain joins TRBV29-1 to TRBJ2-7; 7 positions agree with TRBD2. The CDR3 runs 13 residues. V was pared by 4 bases and J by 5 bases, with 8 bases of the junction left unmatched. The germline gives CDR1 SQVTM, CDR2 ANQGSEA. The CDR3 sequence is CSVGVREGNEQYF. In DNA, the CDR3 is TGCAGCGTTGGAGTCAGGGAGGGGAACGAGCAGTACTTC.

The chain combines TRBV9 with TRBJ2-5; 8 nucleotides agree with TRBD2. Germline V gives CDR1 SGDLS, CDR2 YYNGEE. J was trimmed by 3 bases and V by 4 bases; bases with no gene match: 11. The CDR3 loop spans 16 amino acids. This CDR3 reads CASSNTGAGVKETQYF. In DNA, the CDR3 is TGTGCCAGCAGCAACACAGGAGCGGGAGTTAAAGAGACCCAGTACTTC.

The chain recombines TRBV10-3 with TRBJ1-4; D gene unclear. Germline V gene lookup returns CDR1 ENHRY and CDR2 SYGVKD. Between the trimmed V and J ends, which lost 10 bases and 2 bases, there was a span of 11 bases. The CDR3 runs to 13 residues. The CDR3 DNA is TGTGCCAGCCGTACAGTTACTAATGAAAAACTGTTTTTT. It specifies CASRTVTNEKLFF.

Only a few counts were recorded for this clonotype. V usage is TRBV9 and J usage is TRBJ2-7; D unresolved. This CDR3 contains 14 residues. Germline assignment: CDR1 SGDLS and CDR2 YYNGEE. Trimming took off 0 bases at V and 3 bases at J, with 10 bases between the two ends. The DNA of the CDR3 is TGTGCCAGCAGCGTAGGGTTTGAGGTCTACGAGCAGTACTTC. Translation gives CASSVGFEVYEQYF.

In its sample, this clonotype was seen a few times. The chain is built from TRBV12-3 or TRBV12-4 and TRBJ1-1, with D possibly matching TRBD1 (6 bases). V lost 5 bases to trimming and J lost 9 bases, with 16 bases between them. This CDR3 has 13 amino acids. The CDR3 sequence is CASSNSGERKAFF. The DNA for the CDR3 is TGTGCCAGCAGTAACTCAGGGGAAAGGAAAGCTTTCTTT.

In nucleotides, the CDR3 is TGCAGTGCCACCACAGGGGTTCGAGAGCAGTACTTC. Protein product: CSATTGVREQYF. The V gene is TRBV20-1, the J gene TRBJ2-7, with 7 bases aligning to TRBD1. Germline loops: CDR1 DFQATT, CDR2 SNEGSKA (reference sequence). The CDR3 totals 12 residues. J was trimmed by 7 bases and V by 6 bases; bases with no gene match: 9.

This chain connects TRBV2 to TRBJ2-3; weak D call: TRBD2 (5 bases). Trimming took 3 bases from V and 4 from J, leaving 17 bases between them. From germline, CDR1 is SNHLY and CDR2 FYNNEI. The CDR3 totals 16 residues. The CDR3 coding sequence is TGTGCCAGCAGTGATGGAGCGGCAAGAGGCCCAGATACGCAGTATTTT. This codes for CASSDGAARGPDTQYF. The whole variable domain, remainder taken from reference TRBV2 and TRBJ2-3, is EPEVTQTPSHQVTQMGQEVILRCVPISNHLYFYWYRQILGQKVEFLVSFYNNEISEKSEIFDDQFSVERPDGSNFTLKIRSTKLEDSAMYFCASSDGAARGPDTQYFGPGTRLTVL.

The table lists this clonotype with many counts. The chain joins TRBV4-3 to TRBJ2-1; 9 bases are a match to TRBD1. The CDR3 contains 15 residues. Trimming took 5 bases from V and 5 from J; bases not matched to a gene: 7. Germline V gene lookup returns CDR1 LGHNA and CDR2 YSLEER. CDR3 amino acids: CASSKWDRADNEQFF. The CDR3 DNA sequence: TGCGCCAGCAGCAAGTGGGACAGGGCGGACAATGAGCAGTTCTTC.

CDR3 DNA sequence: TGCGCCAGCAGCCAACAAAGCTGGACCCCCGGGGAGCTGTTTTTT. It yields the protein CASSQQSWTPGELFF. V usage is TRBV4-1 and J usage is TRBJ2-2; D gene ambiguous. V dropped 2 bases and J dropped 6 bases, with 13 bases sitting between them. The V gene's germline CDR1 is MGHRA and CDR2 YSYEKL. This CDR3 comprises 15 residues.

V and J are TRBV4-3 and TRBJ2-7; D remains unclear. The ends were cut back, 0 bases at V and 0 bases at J, with 9 bases in the middle. Germline CDR1 LGHNA, CDR2 YSLEER. There are 15 residues in the CDR3. The CDR3 here is CASSQEYSPSYEQYF. The CDR3 bases are TGCGCCAGCAGCCAAGAATACAGTCCCTCCTACGAGCAGTACTTC.

The V gene is TRBV15, the J gene TRBJ2-3, with D unresolved. In germline, CDR1 is LNHNV, CDR2 YYDKDF (reference sequence). The V end lost 0 bases, the J end lost 5 bases, and 9 bases lay between the germline ends. CDR3 size: 14 residues. The CDR3: CATSRDAQIDTQYF. CDR3 nucleotide sequence: TGTGCCACCAGCAGAGATGCTCAAATAGATACGCAGTATTTT.

This clonotype showed up just a few times. V gene TRBV28 combines with J gene TRBJ2-7; 8 nucleotides agree with TRBD2. CDR3 size: 17 residues. Per the germline V gene, CDR1 is MDHEN and CDR2 is SYDVKM. The trim removed 6 bases at V and 4 bases at J, leaving 17 bases unmatched. The CDR3 loop reads CASSLLASFSGDYEQYF. As DNA, the CDR3 is TGTGCCAGCAGCTTACTGGCGAGCTTTAGCGGGGATTACGAGCAGTACTTC.

This clonotype has just one count. This chain joins TRBV20-1 and TRBJ2-5; possible D gene TRBD2, 5 bases. The CDR3 runs to 13 residues. V was clipped by 5 bases and J by 5 bases, with 15 bases between them. The V gene's germline CDR1 is DFQATT and CDR2 SNEGSKA (reference sequence). CDR3 DNA sequence: TGCAGTGCTCCCCCCCGGGAACGGGAGACCCAGTACTTC. Translated: CSAPPRERETQYF.

This clonotype has only a few counts. For the CDR3, the DNA is TGCAGTGCTAGGAGTAGCGGGGGGGCCAATACCGGGGAGCTGTTTTTT. It encodes CSARSSGGANTGELFF. The V and J genes are TRBV20-1 and TRBJ2-2; 11 bases fit TRBD2. CDR1 and CDR2 (germline): DFQATT, SNEGSKA (reference sequence). This CDR3 is 16 amino acids long. The J segment lost 5 bases and the V segment lost 3 bases, leaving 8 bases of the junction unmatched.

V is TRBV19 and J is TRBJ2-1, with D maybe TRBD1 (6 bases). CDR3 length equals 14 residues. V lost 6 bases, J lost 4 bases, and 13 bases lay in between. In germline, CDR1 is LNHDA, CDR2 SQIVND (reference sequence). CDR3 loop: CASRQTGLYNEQFF. CDR3 bases: TGTGCCAGTAGGCAAACAGGGTTGTACAATGAGCAGTTCTTC.

The sample holds a few counts of this clonotype. V and J are TRBV5-1 and TRBJ1-6; no reliable D call. The germline V and J ends were trimmed by 1 base and 5 bases, with 10 bases remaining between them. CDR1 is SGHRS, CDR2 YFSETQ, per germline. This CDR3 region has 15 residues. The CDR3 loop reads CASSLLGGNNSPLHF. Written as DNA, the CDR3 is TGCGCCAGCAGCTTGCTAGGAGGAAATAATTCACCCCTCCACTTT. Filled out from reference TRBV5-1 and TRBJ1-6, the complete variable domain reads KAGVTQTPRYLIKTRGQQVTLSCSPISGHRSVSWYQQTPGQGLQFLFEYFSETQRNKGNFPGRFSGRQFSNSRSEMNVSTLELGDSALYLCASSLLGGNNSPLHFGNGTRLTVT.

This clonotype was seen a handful of times. J is TRBJ2-1 and V is TRBV20-1; D possibly corresponds to TRBD2 (7 bases). V was shortened by 4 bases and J by 0 bases, with 13 bases between the two germline ends. The CDR3 covers 15 residues. Germline lookup yields CDR1 DFQATT and CDR2 SNEGSKA (reference sequence). CDR3 nucleotides: TGCAGTGCTATCGGCGGGGGCTTCTCCTACAATGAGCAGTTCTTC. Encoded protein: CSAIGGGFSYNEQFF.

There are a few counts of this clonotype. The chain recombines TRBV4-3 with TRBJ2-7; D might be TRBD2 (7 bases). CDR1 is LGHNA and CDR2 is YSLEER in the germline V gene. This CDR3 comprises 14 residues. Trimming removed 1 base from V and 3 bases from J, with 10 bases in between. The CDR3 spells CASSQGRGHYEQYF. For the CDR3, the DNA is TGCGCCAGCAGCCAAGGGCGGGGGCACTACGAGCAGTACTTC.

This clonotype was counted at least ten times. The genes are TRBV5-1 and TRBJ2-2; unclear D gene. The V and J ends lost 2 bases and 0 bases respectively, with 8 bases between them. The CDR3 sequence is 15 residues long. Germline V gives CDR1 SGHRS, CDR2 YFSETQ. CDR3 residues: CASSFDNANTGELFF. CDR3 coding DNA: TGCGCCAGCAGCTTTGACAACGCGAACACCGGGGAGCTGTTTTTT. Full variable domain (missing parts from reference TRBV5-1 and TRBJ2-2): KAGVTQTPRYLIKTRGQQVTLSCSPISGHRSVSWYQQTPGQGLQFLFEYFSETQRNKGNFPGRFSGRQFSNSRSEMNVSTLELGDSALYLCASSFDNANTGELFFGEGSRLTVL.

The gene calls are TRBV12-3 or TRBV12-4 and TRBJ2-2; D is uncertain. V was cut by 7 bases and J by 6 bases, with 9 bases left in between. The CDR3 is 12 amino acids. In DNA form, the CDR3 reads TGTGCCAGCACTATACCTCCCGGGGAGCTGTTTTTT. This encodes CASTIPPGELFF.

This clonotype was observed a handful of times. The chain carries TRBV5-1 and TRBJ2-5; TRBD1 matches 7 bases. V was clipped by 4 bases and J by 0 bases; unmatched bases: 6. The CDR3 extends over 15 amino acids. Germline values: CDR1 SGHRS, CDR2 YFSETQ. CDR3 region: CASSQGTAYQETQYF. The CDR3, as DNA: TGCGCCAGCAGCCAGGGGACAGCCTACCAAGAGACCCAGTACTTC.

CDR3 coding DNA: TGTGCCAGCAGTTTAGGGAGGGCTCCCTACGAGCAGTACTTC. Its translation is CASSLGRAPYEQYF. The rearrangement joins TRBV12-3 or TRBV12-4 to TRBJ2-7; D is perhaps TRBD2 (6 bases). Trimming left V 1 base short and J 2 bases short, with 9 bases between. This CDR3 has 14 amino acids.